This paragraph covers one TCR beta chain sequence. The sample belongs to a study of T cell changes during pregnancy in multiple sclerosis. Generated by immunoSEQ multiplex PCR, the TCRdb table keeps only in-frame clones and is missing some. The repertoire consists of about 73,000 clones, with 85% to 95% occurring once and the leading ten covering 2.5% to 3%. V lost 2 bases, J lost 0 bases, and 3 bases stayed unmatched. The CDR3 loop spans 16 amino acids. From germline, CDR1 is SGHVS and CDR2 FQNEAQ. The receptor was isolated from a female donor in good health, enrolled as a control in a pregnancy study. This chain links TRBV7-8 with TRBJ1-3; 8 bases match TRBD1. Sample: peripheral blood, taken in the third trimester of pregnancy. In DNA, the CDR3 is TGTGCCAGCAGCTTAAAGGGACAGGACTCTGGAAACACCATATATTTT. Its protein product is CASSLKGQDSGNTIYF. The complete variable domain, with remaining parts taken from reference TRBV7-8 and TRBJ1-3, reads GAGVSQSPRYKVAKRGQDVALRCDPISGHVSLFWYQQALGQGPEFLTYFQNEAQLDKSGLPSDRFFAERPEGSVSTLKIQRTQQEDSAVYLCASSLKGQDSGNTIYFGEGSWLTVV.